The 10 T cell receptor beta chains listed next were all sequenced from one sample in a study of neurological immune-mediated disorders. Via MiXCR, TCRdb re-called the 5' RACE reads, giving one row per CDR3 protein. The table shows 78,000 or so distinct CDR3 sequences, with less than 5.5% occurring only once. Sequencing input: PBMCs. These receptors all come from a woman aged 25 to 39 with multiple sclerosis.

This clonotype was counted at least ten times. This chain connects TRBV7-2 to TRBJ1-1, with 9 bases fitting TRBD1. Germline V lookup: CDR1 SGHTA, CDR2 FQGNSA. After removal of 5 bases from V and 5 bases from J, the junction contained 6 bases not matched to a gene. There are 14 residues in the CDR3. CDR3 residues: CASSPTGGRTEAFF. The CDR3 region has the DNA TGTGCCAGCAGCCCAACAGGGGGCAGGACTGAAGCTTTCTTT.

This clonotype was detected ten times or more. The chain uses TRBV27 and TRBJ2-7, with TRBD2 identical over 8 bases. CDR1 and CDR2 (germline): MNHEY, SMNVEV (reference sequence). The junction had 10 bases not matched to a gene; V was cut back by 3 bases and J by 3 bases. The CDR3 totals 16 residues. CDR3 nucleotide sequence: TGTGCCAGCAGTTTTAAAGCGGCTAGCGGGTTCTACGAGCAGTACTTC. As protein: CASSFKAASGFYEQYF.

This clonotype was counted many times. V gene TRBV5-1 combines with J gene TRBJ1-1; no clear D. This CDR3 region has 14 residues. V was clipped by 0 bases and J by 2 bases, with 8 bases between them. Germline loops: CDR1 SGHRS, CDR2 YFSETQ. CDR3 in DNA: TGCGCCAGCAGCTTGGCCGGGAGTAACACTGAAGCTTTCTTT. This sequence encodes CASSLAGSNTEAFF.

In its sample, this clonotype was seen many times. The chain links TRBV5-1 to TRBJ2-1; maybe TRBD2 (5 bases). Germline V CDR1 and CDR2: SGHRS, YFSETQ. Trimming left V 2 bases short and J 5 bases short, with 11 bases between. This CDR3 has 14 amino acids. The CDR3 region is CASSFTPGNNEQFF. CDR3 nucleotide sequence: TGCGCCAGCAGCTTTACCCCGGGAAACAATGAGCAGTTCTTC.

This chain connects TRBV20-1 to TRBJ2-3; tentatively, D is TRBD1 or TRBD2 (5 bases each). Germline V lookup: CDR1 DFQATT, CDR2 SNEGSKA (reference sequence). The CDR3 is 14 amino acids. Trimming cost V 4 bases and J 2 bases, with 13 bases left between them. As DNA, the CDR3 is TGCAGTGCTAACGGCCGGGGCCACACAGATACGCAGTATTTT. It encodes CSANGRGHTDTQYF.

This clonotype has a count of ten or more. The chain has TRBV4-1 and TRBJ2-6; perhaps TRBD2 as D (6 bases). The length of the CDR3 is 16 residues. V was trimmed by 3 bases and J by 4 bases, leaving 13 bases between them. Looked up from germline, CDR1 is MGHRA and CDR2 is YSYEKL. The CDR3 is CASSHHGGTGANVLTF. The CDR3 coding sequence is TGCGCCAGCAGCCATCACGGGGGTACCGGGGCCAACGTCCTGACTTTC.

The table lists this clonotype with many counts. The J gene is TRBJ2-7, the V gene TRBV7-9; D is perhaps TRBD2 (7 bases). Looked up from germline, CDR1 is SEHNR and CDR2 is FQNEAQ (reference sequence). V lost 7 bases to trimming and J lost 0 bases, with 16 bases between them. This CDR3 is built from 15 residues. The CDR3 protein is CASTKGGGSSYEQYF. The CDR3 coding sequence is TGTGCCAGCACCAAGGGGGGAGGGAGCTCCTACGAGCAGTACTTC.

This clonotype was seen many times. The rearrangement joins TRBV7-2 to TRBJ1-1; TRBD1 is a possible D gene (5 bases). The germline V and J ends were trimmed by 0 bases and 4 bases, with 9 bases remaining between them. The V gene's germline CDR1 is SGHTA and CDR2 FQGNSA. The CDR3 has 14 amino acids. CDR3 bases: TGTGCCAGCAGCTTAGCCCTCGGGGCCACTGAAGCTTTCTTT. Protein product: CASSLALGATEAFF.

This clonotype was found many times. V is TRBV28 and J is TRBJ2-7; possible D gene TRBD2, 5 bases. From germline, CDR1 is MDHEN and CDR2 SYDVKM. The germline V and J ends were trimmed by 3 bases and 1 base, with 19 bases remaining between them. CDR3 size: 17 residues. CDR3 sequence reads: CASSFGPITPGSYEQYF. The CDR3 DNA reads TGTGCCAGCAGTTTCGGCCCGATTACTCCGGGGTCCTACGAGCAGTACTTC.

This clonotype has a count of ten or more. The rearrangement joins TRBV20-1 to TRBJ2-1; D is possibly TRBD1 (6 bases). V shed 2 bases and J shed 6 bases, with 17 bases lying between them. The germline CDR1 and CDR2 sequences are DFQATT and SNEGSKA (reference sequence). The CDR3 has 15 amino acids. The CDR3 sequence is CSARRPNRESNEQFF. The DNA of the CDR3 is TGCAGTGCTAGACGACCAAACAGGGAAAGCAATGAGCAGTTCTTC.